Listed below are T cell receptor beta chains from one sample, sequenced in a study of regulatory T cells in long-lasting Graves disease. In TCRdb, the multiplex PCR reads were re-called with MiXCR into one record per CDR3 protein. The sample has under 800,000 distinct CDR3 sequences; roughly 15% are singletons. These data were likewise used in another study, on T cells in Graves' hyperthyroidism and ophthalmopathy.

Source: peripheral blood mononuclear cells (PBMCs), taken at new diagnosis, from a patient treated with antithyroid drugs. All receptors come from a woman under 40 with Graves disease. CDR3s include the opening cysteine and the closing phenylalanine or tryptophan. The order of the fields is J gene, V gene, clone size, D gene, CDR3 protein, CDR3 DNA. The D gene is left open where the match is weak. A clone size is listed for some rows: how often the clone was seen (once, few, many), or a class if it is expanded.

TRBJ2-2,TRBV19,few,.,CASSTQARSTGELFF,TGTGCCAGTAGTACGCAAGCGAGGAGCACCGGGGAGCTGTTTTTT
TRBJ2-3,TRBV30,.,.,CAWSPFGTQYF,TGTGCCTGGAGTCCCTTCGGTACGCAGTATTTT
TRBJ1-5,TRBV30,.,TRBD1,CAWSEGGGQPQHF,TGTGCCTGGAGCGAAGGGGGCGGACAGCCCCAGCATTTT
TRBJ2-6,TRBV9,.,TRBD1,CASSPQGAVGANVLTF,TGTGCCAGCAGCCCTCAGGGGGCAGTTGGGGCCAACGTCCTGACTTTC
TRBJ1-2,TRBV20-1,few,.,CSASYRDGYTF,TGCAGTGCTAGTTACAGGGATGGCTACACCTTC
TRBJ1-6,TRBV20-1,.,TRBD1,CSALEGTGYSPLHF,TGCAGTGCACTTGAAGGGACAGGGTATTCACCCCTCCACTTT
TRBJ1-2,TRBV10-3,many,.,CAIQREGGPNYGYTF,TGTGCCATCCAGAGGGAGGGGGGGCCTAACTATGGCTACACCTTC
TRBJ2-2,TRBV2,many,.,CASSTSGKDNTGELFF,TGTGCCAGCAGTACCTCGGGAAAGGATAACACCGGGGAGCTGTTTTTT
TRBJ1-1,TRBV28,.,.,CASSLPPVRNPEAFF,TGTGCCAGCAGTTTACCGCCCGTAAGGAACCCTGAAGCTTTCTTT
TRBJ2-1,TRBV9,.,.,CASGGATYNEQFF,TGTGCCAGTGGTGGGGCCACCTACAATGAGCAGTTCTTC
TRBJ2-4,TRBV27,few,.,CASRPLAKNIQYF,TGTGCCAGCAGACCCCTAGCCAAAAACATTCAGTATTTC
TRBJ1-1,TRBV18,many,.,CASSSMEDTEAFF,TGTGCCAGCTCATCGATGGAGGACACTGAAGCTTTCTTT
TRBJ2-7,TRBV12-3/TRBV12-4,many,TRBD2,CASSSLKGSASGSYEQYF,TGTGCCAGCAGTTCCCTTAAAGGGTCGGCGAGCGGGAGTTACGAGCAGTACTTC
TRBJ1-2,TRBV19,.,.,CASSGNRAVYGYTF,TGTGCCAGTAGTGGGAACAGGGCGGTCTATGGCTACACCTTC
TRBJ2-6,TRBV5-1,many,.,CASSLDSGANVLTF,TGTGCCAGCAGCTTGGACTCTGGGGCCAACGTCCTGACTTTC
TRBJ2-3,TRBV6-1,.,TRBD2,CASSEALERETGTDTQYF,TGTGCCAGCAGTGAAGCCCTAGAGCGGGAAACTGGCACAGATACGCAGTATTTT
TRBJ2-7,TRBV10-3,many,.,CAISESSYEQYF,TGTGCCATCAGTGAGTCGTCCTACGAGCAGTACTTC
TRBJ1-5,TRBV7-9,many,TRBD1,CASSITTGTGVQPQHF,TGTGCCAGCAGCATAACGACCGGGACAGGGGTTCAGCCCCAGCATTTT
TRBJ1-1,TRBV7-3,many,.,CASSPTHPGRGGTEAFF,TGTGCCAGCAGCCCGACCCACCCCGGACGAGGGGGCACTGAAGCTTTCTTT
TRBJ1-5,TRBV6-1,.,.,CASKQGGQPQHF,TGTGCCAGCAAGCAGGGCGGTCAGCCCCAGCATTTT
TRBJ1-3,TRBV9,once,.,CASSMARGDTIYF,TGTGCCAGCAGCATGGCGAGAGGGGATACCATATATTTT
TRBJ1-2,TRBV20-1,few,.,CSARDEGLWNYGYTF,TGCAGTGCTAGAGATGAGGGGCTCTGGAACTATGGCTACACCTTC
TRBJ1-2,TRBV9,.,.,CASSPRDSANYGYTF,TGTGCCAGCAGCCCGCGGGACTCAGCTAACTATGGCTACACCTTC
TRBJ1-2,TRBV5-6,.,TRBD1,CASSKDRVYGYTF,TGTGCCAGCAGTAAAGACAGGGTATACGGCTACACCTTC
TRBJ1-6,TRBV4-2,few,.,CASGHGNSPLHF,TGTGCCAGCGGACACGGGAATTCACCCCTCCACTTT
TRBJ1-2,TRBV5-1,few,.,CASSLASVGGYTF,TGCGCCAGCAGCTTGGCCAGTGTGGGAGGCTACACCTTC
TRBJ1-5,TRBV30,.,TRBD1,CAWSRTGDQPQHF,TGTGCCTGGAGCCGAACAGGGGACCAGCCCCAGCATTTT
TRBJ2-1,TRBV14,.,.,CASSQSTGLAIDEQFF,TGTGCCAGCAGCCAATCAACAGGGCTTGCGATCGATGAGCAGTTCTTC
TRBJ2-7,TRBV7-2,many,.,CASSLGWASYEQYF,TGTGCCAGCAGCTTAGGGTGGGCCAGTTACGAGCAGTACTTC
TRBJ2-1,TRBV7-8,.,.,CASRGSRDNINNEQFF,TGTGCCAGCAGGGGGAGTCGGGACAATATAAACAATGAGCAGTTCTTC
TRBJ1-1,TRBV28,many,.,CASLSPGEAFF,TGTGCCAGCCTTTCCCCAGGGGAAGCTTTCTTT
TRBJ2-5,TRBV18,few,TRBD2,CASSPPGGGQETQYF,TGTGCCAGCTCACCCCCGGGAGGGGGTCAAGAGACCCAGTACTTC
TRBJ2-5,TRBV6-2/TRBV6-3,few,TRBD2,CASSYMASGIRETQYF,TGTGCCAGCAGTTACATGGCTAGCGGGATACGAGAGACCCAGTACTTC
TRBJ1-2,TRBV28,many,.,CASKGVDGYGYTF,TGTGCCAGCAAAGGGGTTGACGGCTATGGCTACACCTTC
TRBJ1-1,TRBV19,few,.,CASSISQVTEAFF,TGTGCCAGTAGTATATCCCAGGTAACTGAAGCTTTCTTT
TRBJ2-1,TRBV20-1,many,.,CSATPQIHEQFF,TGCAGTGCTACCCCCCAGATCCATGAGCAGTTCTTC
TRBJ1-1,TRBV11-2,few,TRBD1,CASSFFRGQGMNTEAFF,TGTGCCAGCAGCTTTTTCAGGGGGCAGGGGATGAACACTGAAGCTTTCTTT
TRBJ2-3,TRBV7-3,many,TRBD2,CASSLTAGGGTDTQYF,TGTGCCAGCAGCTTAACTGCGGGAGGTGGGACAGATACGCAGTATTTT
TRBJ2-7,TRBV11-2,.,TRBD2,CASSLVGIAGNRYF,TGTGCCAGCAGCTTAGTAGGGATAGCGGGAAATCGGTACTTC
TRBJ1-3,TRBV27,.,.,CASTGGSSNTIYF,TGTGCCAGCACGGGGGGCTCGAGTAACACCATATATTTT
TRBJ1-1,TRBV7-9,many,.,CAGDQGANTEAFF,TGTGCCGGAGACCAAGGGGCGAACACTGAAGCTTTCTTT
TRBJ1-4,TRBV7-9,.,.,CASSLPGLPEKLFF,TGTGCCAGCAGCTTACCCGGCCTACCTGAAAAACTGTTTTTT
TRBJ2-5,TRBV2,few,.,CASTSEESAQRTQYF,TGTGCCAGCACCTCCGAGGAGAGCGCCCAACGGACCCAGTACTTC
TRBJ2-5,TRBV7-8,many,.,CASSLGGRTPVGGETQYF,TGTGCCAGCAGCTTAGGGGGGCGGACACCTGTGGGGGGAGAGACCCAGTACTTC
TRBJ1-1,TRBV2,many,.,CASSAGGMNTEAFF,TGTGCCAGCAGCGCGGGGGGGATGAACACTGAAGCTTTCTTT
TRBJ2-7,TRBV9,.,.,CASSGGPHPYEQYF,TGTGCCAGCAGCGGGGGACCGCACCCCTACGAGCAGTACTTC